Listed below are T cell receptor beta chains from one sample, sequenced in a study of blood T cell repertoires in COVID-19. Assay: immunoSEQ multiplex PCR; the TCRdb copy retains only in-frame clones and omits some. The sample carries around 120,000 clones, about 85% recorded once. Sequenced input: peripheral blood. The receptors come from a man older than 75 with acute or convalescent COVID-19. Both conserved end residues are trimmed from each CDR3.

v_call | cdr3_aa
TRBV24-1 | ATSDWSGVHGYT
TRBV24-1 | ATSDLGGAQPQH
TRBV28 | ASSPPPKGAFGANEKLF
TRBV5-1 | ASSLAGRNNRTEAF
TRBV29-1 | SVERQGGNTGELF
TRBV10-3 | AISDSLGGGSDTQY
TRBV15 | ATSTVAAGFFKETQY
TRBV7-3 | ASSFDKNTEAF
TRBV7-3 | ASSLFGTMNNEQF
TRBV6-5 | ASNPANRGQETQY